These 6 T cell receptor beta chains were all obtained from the same sample, sequenced in a study of CD8+ T cells in alopecia areata (dated by TCRdb to the late 2010s). This specimen's treatment or condition label, per the study, means: oral pan-JAK inhibitor, 5-10 mg twice daily. Library prep was done by the immunoSEQ multiplex PCR assay. RNA was extracted from all samples and reverse transcribed into cDNA as template for TCR sequencing. TCRdb's version of the immuneACCESS table is confined to in-frame rearrangements and falls short of the full clone set. An unresolved V gene accounts for under half of the shortfall where checked; the remainder is of unknown origin. The sample contains 150,000 to 200,000 clones, around 60% of them found a single time. The ten largest account for under 1.5% of the sample. This material consisted of CD4+ T cells sorted from blood, taken at week 49, from a patient treated with tofacitinib. The source of these receptors is a human donor with alopecia areata.

The J gene is TRBJ1-1, the V gene TRBV30, with D maybe TRBD1 (5 bases). The CDR3 length is 13 residues. Trimming pared 4 bases from V and 4 bases from J, leaving 13 bases between. Germline V gene data show CDR1 as GTSNPN and CDR2 as SVGIG (reference sequence). The CDR3 DNA follows: TGTGCCTGGACCCCGAGGGGCGGCACTGAAGCTTTCTTT. Residues: CAWTPRGGTEAFF.

The chain combines TRBV10-2 with TRBJ2-1, with TRBD1 identical over 11 bases. The V gene's germline CDR1 is WSHSY and CDR2 SAAADI. With 7 bases clipped from V and 6 bases from J, the junction kept 5 bases outside the gene matches. The CDR3 consists of 14 residues. The CDR3 nucleotides read TGCGCCAGCAAGGACAGGGGGCTCGGCAATGAGCAGTTCTTC. Translated: CASKDRGLGNEQFF.

The chain carries TRBV6-5 and TRBJ2-5, with D perhaps matching TRBD2 (5 bases). This CDR3 is 15 amino acids long. Germline CDR1 is MNHEY and CDR2 is SVGAGI. V shed 0 bases and J shed 5 bases, with 13 bases lying between them. The chain's CDR3 is CASSYSRTGWETQYF. CDR3 in DNA: TGTGCCAGCAGTTACTCGAGAACGGGGTGGGAGACCCAGTACTTC.

This chain joins TRBV5-1 and TRBJ2-3, with 7 bases lining up with TRBD2. V dropped 1 base and J dropped 3; count of bases not matched to a gene: 2. CDR1 is SGHRS, CDR2 YFSETQ, per germline. The CDR3 is 14 residues long. The CDR3 DNA reads as TGCGCCAGCAGCTTGAGCGGGGAGACAGATACGCAGTATTTT. It is translated as CASSLSGETDTQYF.

The rearrangement links TRBV27 to TRBJ2-7; a weak D match, TRBD1 (5 bases). The CDR3 loop spans 15 amino acids. In germline, CDR1 is MNHEY, CDR2 SMNVEV (reference sequence). The ends were cut back, 6 bases at V and 3 bases at J, with 18 bases in the middle. CDR3: CASRPQRGFYYEQYF. The CDR3 DNA follows: TGTGCCAGCAGACCCCAAAGGGGCTTTTACTACGAGCAGTACTTC.

The chain uses TRBV7-3 and TRBJ2-2; D is ambiguous. CDR1 and CDR2 (germline): SGHTA, FQGTGA. Trimming removed 5 bases at V and 5 bases at J, with 9 bases between. The CDR3 loop spans 13 amino acids. CDR3: CASSPLITGELFF. The CDR3 region has the DNA TGTGCCAGCAGCCCCTTAATAACCGGGGAGCTGTTTTTT.